This T cell receptor (beta chain) is drawn from a study of HIV-infected patients and healthy controls. The CDR3 is 17 amino acids. With 6 bases clipped from V and 0 bases from J, the junction kept 12 bases outside the gene matches. Study-wide findings and caveats: Significantly higher mean Gini indices appeared in HIV-infected repertoires, possibly reflecting oligoclonality.

This clonotype was counted at least ten times. Its specificity is not known. About 540 ng RNA was reverse transcribed with alpha and beta constant-region primers. Using multiplexing indices, alpha and beta chain libraries were generated apart by chain-specific third strand synthesis. Each cDNA molecule was barcoded, and a single primer pair amplified each chain. Each CDR3 protein is one row after TCRdb ran MiXCR on the 5' RACE reads. The sample has about 9,300 distinct CDR3 sequences, 5.8% seen once. The repertoire came from unfractionated whole blood and reflected all unsorted peripheral T cells. J is TRBJ2-3 and V is TRBV12-3 or TRBV12-4; 7 nucleotides agree with TRBD2. This TCR was sampled from an adult in good health. Sequenced material: blood. The CDR3 nucleotides read TGTGCCAGCAGCTACCCCGAAGACGGGGGGAGCACAGATACGCAGTATTTT. Amino acids: CASSYPEDGGSTDTQYF.